Given below is one T cell receptor (beta chain) in context. The germline gene is not matched at one end of the junction; a read error may be the cause. MiXCR, run by TCRdb on the RACE reads, gives a single entry per CDR3 protein. The sample has approximately 320,000 distinct CDR3 sequences; about 5% are singletons. This record belongs to a study of human T cells and chemical hapten exposure. The CDR3 is 16 amino acids. Germline CDR1 is MNHNS and CDR2 is SASEGT. Stated time point: pre-sensitization, week 0. Treatment denoted: therapeutic diphenylcyclopropenone sensitization with weekly scalp DPC. Those who donated were patients with alopecia, 18 to 70 years of age, and suitable for DPC.

This TCR was sampled from a woman aged 18-29 years with alopecia areata. Some clones in this sample may be carry-over from other donors' samples. Source: whole blood, taken in connection with sensitization to the hapten diphenylcyclopropenone (DPC). The rearrangement uses TRBV6-1 and TRBJ1-1; D is possibly TRBD1 (6 bases). The CDR3 DNA reads TGTGCTAGCAGTGAAGCCCCCGGGACATTGAACACTGAAGCTTTCTTT. Translated, it gives CASSEAPGTLNTEAFF.